Listed below are T cell receptor beta chains from one sample, sequenced in a study of blood T cell repertoires in COVID-19. The table came from immunoSEQ multiplex PCR; TCRdb's copy has only in-frame clones and leaves some out. This sample has 150,000 to 200,000 clones, with 80% to 95% found just once. The sequencing sample was made of peripheral blood. These receptors all come from a man aged 50 or older with acute or convalescent COVID-19. Each CDR3 is given without its conserved first and last residue.

v_gene	j_gene	CDR3aa
TRBV9	TRBJ1-2	ASSVGGGMDYGYT
TRBV5-1	TRBJ1-1	ASSFNAGGGGEAF
TRBV7-8	TRBJ1-1	ASSIQGARTEAF
TRBV9	TRBJ1-2	ASFGGFYGYT
TRBV5-1	TRBJ1-2	ASSPGVSNYGYT
TRBV9	TRBJ1-3	ASSVGGTGNLGSGNTIY
TRBV5-5	TRBJ2-5	ASSLAPGLAGEHQETQY
TRBV6-5	TRBJ1-1	ASSRTGSEAF
TRBV7-9	TRBJ2-3	ASSLTGSGDTQY
TRBV27	TRBJ1-6	ASSLLNSPLH
TRBV9	TRBJ2-7	ASSVEGGTTYEQY
TRBV2	TRBJ1-1	ASSPIDRGLFGEAF
TRBV7-2	TRBJ2-2	ASSSGLVKTGELF
TRBV5-1	TRBJ2-3	ASSFSQGFADTQY
TRBV6-1	TRBJ1-1	ASSEAGGETEAF
TRBV30	TRBJ1-1	AWSVWGQGPGNTEAF
TRBV12-5	TRBJ2-5	ASGPDTGGTETQY
TRBV7-8	TRBJ1-6	ASSLGTVNNSPLH
TRBV27	TRBJ1-6	ASSSGTGSTLH
TRBV6-2/TRBV6-3	TRBJ2-3	ASSYSGTSPTDTQY
TRBV5-1	TRBJ2-7	ASSHGTVSYEQY
TRBV30	TRBJ1-4	AWSAGTGTEKLF
TRBV19	TRBJ2-2	ASSYGGKSTGELF
TRBV7-9	TRBJ1-2	ASSLGQGDYGYT
TRBV21-1	TRBJ1-5	ASSERGRDKLKKYQPQH
TRBV10-1	TRBJ2-3	ASWTGGNADTQY
TRBV2	TRBJ1-2	ASSVQGIGGYT
TRBV19	TRBJ1-4	ASSITSRQGKLF
TRBV3-1/TRBV3-2	TRBJ1-1	ASSQGLQSNTEAF